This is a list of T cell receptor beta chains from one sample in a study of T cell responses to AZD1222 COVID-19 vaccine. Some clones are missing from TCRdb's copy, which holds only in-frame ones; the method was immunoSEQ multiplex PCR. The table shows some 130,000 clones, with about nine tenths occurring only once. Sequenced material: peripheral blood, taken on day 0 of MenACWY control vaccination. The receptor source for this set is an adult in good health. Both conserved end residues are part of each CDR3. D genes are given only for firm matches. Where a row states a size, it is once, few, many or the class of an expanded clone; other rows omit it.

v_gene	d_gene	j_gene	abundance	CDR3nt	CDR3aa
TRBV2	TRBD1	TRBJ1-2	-	TGTGCCGCCAGGGCAGGGGGTGGCTATGGCTACACCTTC	CAARAGGGYGYTF
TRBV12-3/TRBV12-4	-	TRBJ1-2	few	TGTGCCAGCAGTTTTAAGGGGAACTATGGCTACACCTTC	CASSFKGNYGYTF
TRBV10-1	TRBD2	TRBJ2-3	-	TGCGCCAGCAGTGGATCCTTGACTAGCGGATACACAGATACGCAGTATTTT	CASSGSLTSGYTDTQYF
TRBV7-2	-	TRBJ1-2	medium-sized	TGTGCCAGCAGCTTAGTAGACGATCCAAGGGACGTCGACTATGGCTACACCTTC	CASSLVDDPRDVDYGYTF
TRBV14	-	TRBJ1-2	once	TGTGCCAGCAGCCAAGCGGGCCAAGATAACTATGGCTACACCTTC	CASSQAGQDNYGYTF
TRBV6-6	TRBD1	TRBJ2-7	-	TGTGCCAGCAGTAGCACAGGGGTAACCTACGAGCAGTACTTC	CASSSTGVTYEQYF
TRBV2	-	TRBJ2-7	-	TGTGCCAGCAGCCCCATCGTGGCACGAAAACTACACTACGAGCAGTACTTC	CASSPIVARKLHYEQYF
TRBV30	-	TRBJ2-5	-	TGTGCCTGGACTAGGTCCTCAGGGATGGGGGAGACCCAGTACTTC	CAWTRSSGMGETQYF
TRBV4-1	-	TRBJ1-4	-	TGCGCCAGCAGCCAAGAAGGTACAGGGACTAATGAAAAACTGTTTTTT	CASSQEGTGTNEKLFF
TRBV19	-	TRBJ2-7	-	TGTGCCAGTAGTATAGACGGTAGGAAATACGAGCAGTACTTC	CASSIDGRKYEQYF
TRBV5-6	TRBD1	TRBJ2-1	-	TGTGCCAGCAGCACCGGACAGGGAGCTTACAATGAGCAGTTCTTC	CASSTGQGAYNEQFF
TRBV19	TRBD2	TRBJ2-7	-	TGTGCCAGTAGTAGGACTAGCGGGAGGACCTACGAGCAGTACTTC	CASSRTSGRTYEQYF
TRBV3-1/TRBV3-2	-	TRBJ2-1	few	TGTGCCAGCAGCCAGGGCAGGGGCAACTACAATGAGCAGTTCTTC	CASSQGRGNYNEQFF
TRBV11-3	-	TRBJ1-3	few	TGTGCCAGCAGCTTTGGGCCCGCAGGCACCATATATTTT	CASSFGPAGTIYF
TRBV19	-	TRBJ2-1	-	TGTGCCAGTAGGAATCGTGGGACCGGCTCCTACAATGAGCAGTTCTTC	CASRNRGTGSYNEQFF
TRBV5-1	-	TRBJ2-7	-	TGCGCCAGCAGTATGACCGGGAGAAACCACGAGCAGTACTTC	CASSMTGRNHEQYF
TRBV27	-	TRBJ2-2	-	TGTGCCAGCAGTTTCAACACCGGGGAGCTGTTTTTT	CASSFNTGELFF
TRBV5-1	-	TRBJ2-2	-	TGCGCCAGCAGCTTGTATGGGGACGGGGAGCTGTTTTTT	CASSLYGDGELFF
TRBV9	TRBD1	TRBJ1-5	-	TGTGCCAGCAGCATACAGGGGAATGGTCAGCCCCAGCATTTT	CASSIQGNGQPQHF
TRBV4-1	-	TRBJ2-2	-	TGCGCCAGCAGCCCCGGCCCAGAGGCCACACTAAAAACCGGGGAGCTGTTTTTT	CASSPGPEATLKTGELFF
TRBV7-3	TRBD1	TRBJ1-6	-	TGTGCCAGCAGCCTCCAGGGACAGAATTCACCCCTCCACTTT	CASSLQGQNSPLHF
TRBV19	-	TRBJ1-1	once	TGTGCCAGTAGTGGGATCCGGGACACCTACAGAGCTTTCTTT	CASSGIRDTYRAFF
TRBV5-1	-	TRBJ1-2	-	TGCGCCAGCAGCCCCCATTGGTGGGCAGAGTATGGCTACACCTTC	CASSPHWWAEYGYTF
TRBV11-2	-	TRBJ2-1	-	TGTGCCAGCAGCCGGCAGGGAATTTCCTACAATGAGCAGTTCTTC	CASSRQGISYNEQFF
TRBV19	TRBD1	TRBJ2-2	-	TGTGCCAGTAGTATACTAGGACAGGGGGCGAACACCGGGGAGCTGTTTTTT	CASSILGQGANTGELFF
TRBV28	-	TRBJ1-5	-	TGTGCCAGCAGTTCAACAAACGGTGATCAGCCCCAGCATTTT	CASSSTNGDQPQHF
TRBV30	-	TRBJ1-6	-	TGTGCCTGGAGAGGAAGCGGATCCTATAATTCACCCCTCCACTTT	CAWRGSGSYNSPLHF
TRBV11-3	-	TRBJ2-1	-	TGTGCCAGCAGCCCTAGGGACGGACTGGTTACTGAGCAGTTCTTC	CASSPRDGLVTEQFF
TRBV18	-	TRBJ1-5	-	TGTGCCAGCTCACCACCCGACCTTACGTTACAGCCCCAGCATTTT	CASSPPDLTLQPQHF
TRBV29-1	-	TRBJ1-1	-	TGCAGCGTAGCGCCTCTCATGAACACTGAAGCTTTCTTT	CSVAPLMNTEAFF
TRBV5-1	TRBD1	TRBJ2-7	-	TGCGCCAGCAGCTTGGTGACAGGGACCTACGAGCAGTACTTC	CASSLVTGTYEQYF
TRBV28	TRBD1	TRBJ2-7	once	TGTGCCAGCAGTTTATTCAGGGACAGGGCCTACGAGCAGTACTTC	CASSLFRDRAYEQYF
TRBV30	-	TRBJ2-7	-	TGTGCCTGGATCGCCCGGGACTCAGGAAAGACGGAGCAGTACTTC	CAWIARDSGKTEQYF
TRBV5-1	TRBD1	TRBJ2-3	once	TGCGCCAGCAGCTTGTTTGGGACAGGGGCAAGCGCAGATACGCAGTATTTT	CASSLFGTGASADTQYF
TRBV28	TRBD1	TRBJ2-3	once	TGTGCCAGCAGTTTACTTGGACAGGGGGGAGATACGCAGTATTTT	CASSLLGQGGDTQYF
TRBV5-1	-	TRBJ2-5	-	TGCGCCAGCACCGGGACACCCCAAGAGACCCAGTACTTC	CASTGTPQETQYF
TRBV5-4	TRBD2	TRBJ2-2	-	TGTGCCAGCAGCTTGCGGGTTAGCGGGAGGTTCACCGGGGAGCTGTTTTTT	CASSLRVSGRFTGELFF
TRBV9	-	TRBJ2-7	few	TGTGCCAGCAGCGTAGCGGGGGCCAGCTCCTACGAGCAGTACTTC	CASSVAGASSYEQYF
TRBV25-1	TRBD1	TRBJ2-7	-	TGTGCCAGCAACAGGGGGCGAGGCGAGCAGTACTTC	CASNRGRGEQYF
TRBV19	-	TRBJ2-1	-	TGTGCCAGTAGTATAAACGTTTTCAGCTCCTACAATGAGCAGTTCTTC	CASSINVFSSYNEQFF
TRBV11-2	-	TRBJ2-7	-	TGTGCCAGCAGCTTCCGAGGGACGTCCGTCTACGAGCAGTACTTC	CASSFRGTSVYEQYF
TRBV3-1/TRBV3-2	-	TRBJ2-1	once	TGTGCCAGCAGCCCGGACCCCTCAAGCAATGAGCAGTTCTTC	CASSPDPSSNEQFF
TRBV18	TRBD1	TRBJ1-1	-	TGTGCCAGCTCACCACGTGCAGGGGGCGTTGAAGCTTTCTTT	CASSPRAGGVEAFF
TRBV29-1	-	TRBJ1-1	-	TGCAGCGTTGAAGAGTGGACGAAAACTGAAGCTTTCTTT	CSVEEWTKTEAFF
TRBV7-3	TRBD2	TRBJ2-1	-	TGTGCCAGCAGCACGGACGGGACTAGCCTCGGCAATGAGCAGTTCTTC	CASSTDGTSLGNEQFF
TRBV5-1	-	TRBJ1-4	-	TGCGCCAGCAGCTTGGGGGAGCGAGGAAATGAAAAACTGTTTTTT	CASSLGERGNEKLFF
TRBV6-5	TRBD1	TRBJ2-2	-	TGTGCCAGCAGTACGGACAGGGTGGTCGGGGAGCTGTTTTTT	CASSTDRVVGELFF
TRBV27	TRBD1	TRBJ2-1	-	TGTGCCAGCAGCCATCCGACAGGGATCATCAATGAGCAGTTCTTC	CASSHPTGIINEQFF
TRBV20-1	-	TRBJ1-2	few	TGCAGTGCTAGCCGGTTCTATGGCTACACCTTC	CSASRFYGYTF
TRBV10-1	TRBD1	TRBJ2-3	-	TGCGCCAGCAGCGCAGGGGGCGACACAGATACGCAGTATTTT	CASSAGGDTDTQYF
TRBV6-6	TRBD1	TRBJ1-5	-	TGTGCCAGCAGTCCCGGGACAGGGATTCCTAGCAATCAGCCCCAGCATTTT	CASSPGTGIPSNQPQHF
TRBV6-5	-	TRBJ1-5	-	TGTGCCAGCAGTTCCTTGTCTTCCCCCCAGCATTTT	CASSSLSSPQHF
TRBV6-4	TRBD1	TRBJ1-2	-	TGTGCCAGCAGTCAGACAGGGTTTAACTATGGCTACACCTTC	CASSQTGFNYGYTF
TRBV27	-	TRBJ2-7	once	TGTGCCAGCAGTGGCACTAGCAGCACCTACGAGCAGTACTTC	CASSGTSSTYEQYF
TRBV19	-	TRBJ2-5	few	TGTGCCAGTAAGGCGCGCAGCCAAGAGACCCAGTACTTC	CASKARSQETQYF
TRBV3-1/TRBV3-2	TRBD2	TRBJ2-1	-	TGTGCCAGCAGCCACGTATTGGGACTAGCGGGAGGTGAGCAGTTCTTC	CASSHVLGLAGGEQFF
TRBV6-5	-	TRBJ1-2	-	TGTGCCAGCAGGGCCCGGGGGGCCTACTATGGCTACACCTTC	CASRARGAYYGYTF
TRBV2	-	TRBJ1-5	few	TGTGCCAGCAAAGGCAGGGGCCGTGGGGAGCCCCAGCATTTT	CASKGRGRGEPQHF